Below, 23 T cell receptor beta chains from the same sample are listed, as sequenced in a study of blood T cell repertoires in COVID-19. Assay: immunoSEQ multiplex PCR; the TCRdb copy retains only in-frame clones and omits some. Of roughly 190,000 clones listed, about 80% are singletons. Sequencing was done on a sample of peripheral blood. The source is a woman in her sixties or seventies with COVID-19, enrolled during active disease.

The CDR3 DNA follows: TGCGCCAGCAGCCAGGTCGAGGGTGCTAATGAAAAACTGTTTTTT. As protein: CASSQVEGANEKLFF. The chain carries TRBV4-1 and TRBJ1-4, with D uncertain. CDR3 length: 15 amino acids. Germline V gene lookup returns CDR1 MGHRA and CDR2 YSYEKL. V lost 3 bases to trimming and J lost 3 bases, with 11 bases between them.

The chain employs TRBV30 and TRBJ2-7; TRBD1 matches 10 bases. CDR1 is GTSNPN, CDR2 SVGIG, per germline (reference sequence). This CDR3 is built from 13 residues. The J segment lost 3 bases and the V segment lost 3 bases, leaving 2 bases of the junction unmatched. The CDR3 bases are TGTGCCTGGAGGGGACAGGGGCACTACGAGCAGTACTTC. It encodes CAWRGQGHYEQYF. The full variable domain, its missing parts supplied by reference TRBV30 and TRBJ2-7, is SQTIHQWPATLVQPVGSPLSLECTVEGTSNPNLYWYRQAAGRGLQLLFYSVGIGQISSEVPQNLSASRPQDRQFILSSKKLLLSDSGFYLCAWRGQGHYEQYFGPGTRLTVT.

The CDR3 protein is CASSGPMRVTPYNEQFF. In DNA form, the CDR3 reads TGTGCCAGCAGTGGACCTATGAGGGTCACTCCATACAATGAGCAGTTCTTC. The chain uses TRBV6-1 and TRBJ2-1, with D possibly matching TRBD2 (5 bases). This CDR3 is 17 amino acids long. V gave up 4 bases and J gave up 4 bases, with 20 bases separating them. Looked up from germline, CDR1 is MNHNS and CDR2 is SASEGT.

The CDR3 sequence: CASSLLLGQGEKLFF. The CDR3 nucleotides are TGCGCCAGCAGCTTACTGCTAGGTCAGGGTGAAAAACTGTTTTTT. The chain links TRBV5-1 to TRBJ1-4; weak D call: TRBD1 (5 bases). Trimming took 2 bases from V and 7 from J, leaving 15 bases between them. The CDR3 length is 15 residues. From germline, CDR1 is SGHRS and CDR2 YFSETQ.

The chain couples TRBV3-1 (or the pseudogene TRBV3-2) to TRBJ2-5, with 7 bases aligning to TRBD1. The CDR3 sequence is 14 residues long. Germline CDR1 and CDR2: LGHDT and YNNKEL (reference sequence). J lost 2 bases, V lost 5 bases, and 5 bases had no gene match. The CDR3 nucleotides are TGTGCCAGCAGCGGGGGACAGACTCAAGAGACCCAGTACTTC. Its protein is CASSGGQTQETQYF.

The chain couples TRBV6-1 to TRBJ2-4, with 9 bases matching TRBD2. CDR1 MNHNS and CDR2 SASEGT come from the germline V gene. Trimming took 2 bases from V and 9 from J; bases not matched to a gene: 5. The CDR3 covers 14 residues. The CDR3 coding sequence is TGTGCCAGCAGTGAATCGTCTAGCGGGACCATTCAGTACTTC. Amino acid sequence: CASSESSSGTIQYF.

The rearrangement joins TRBV5-1 to TRBJ1-4; D gene uncertain. This CDR3 region has 15 residues. The V and J ends lost 0 bases and 6 bases respectively, with 12 bases between them. Germline V gene lookup returns CDR1 SGHRS and CDR2 YFSETQ. The CDR3 spells CASSLAGTPDEKLFF. CDR3 sequence (DNA): TGCGCCAGCAGCTTGGCAGGTACCCCTGATGAAAAACTGTTTTTT. Filled out from reference TRBV5-1 and TRBJ1-4, the complete variable domain reads KAGVTQTPRYLIKTRGQQVTLSCSPISGHRSVSWYQQTPGQGLQFLFEYFSETQRNKGNFPGRFSGRQFSNSRSEMNVSTLELGDSALYLCASSLAGTPDEKLFFGSGTQLSVL.

This sequence joins TRBV9 and TRBJ2-2; possible D gene TRBD2, 5 bases. Germline-derived CDR1 and CDR2 are SGDLS and YYNGEE. V gave up 0 bases and J gave up 2 bases, with 8 bases separating them. The CDR3 covers 15 residues. The CDR3 reads CASSVELVNTGELFF. CDR3 in DNA: TGTGCCAGCAGCGTAGAACTAGTCAACACCGGGGAGCTGTTTTTT.

DNA for the CDR3: TGCGCCAGCAGTCCCGGGACTAGCGGGAAAGGGAATGAGCAGTTCTTC. It translates to CASSPGTSGKGNEQFF. The chain uses TRBV5-1 and TRBJ2-1, with 13 bases fitting TRBD2. V lost 5 bases to trimming and J lost 7 bases; unmatched junction nucleotides: 9. Germline-derived CDR1 and CDR2 are SGHRS and YFSETQ. The CDR3 length is 16 residues.

The chain couples TRBV11-3 to TRBJ2-1; the match to TRBD2 covers 8 bases. The V gene end was trimmed by 5 bases and the J gene end by 10 bases; junction bases not matched to a gene: 7. The CDR3 totals 13 residues. Germline-derived CDR1 and CDR2 are SGHNT and YENEEA. In nucleotides, the CDR3 is TGTGCCAGCAGCCGGGGGGGCAGGGGAGAGCAGTTCTTC. This encodes CASSRGGRGEQFF.

The CDR3 region is CASSEGGGTGANVLTF. CDR3 coding DNA: TGTGCCAGCAGTGAAGGTGGAGGGACTGGGGCCAACGTCCTGACTTTC. The rearrangement joins TRBV6-1 to TRBJ2-6; possible D gene TRBD2, 6 bases. CDR1 and CDR2 from the germline V gene are MNHNS and SASEGT. V shed 1 base and J shed 2 bases, with 9 bases lying between them. The CDR3 has 16 amino acids.

The rearrangement joins TRBV3-1 (or the pseudogene TRBV3-2) to TRBJ2-7, with D possibly TRBD1 on 5 matching bases. The CDR3 has 15 amino acids. Germline-derived CDR1 and CDR2 are LGHDT and YNNKEL (reference sequence). The V gene lost 0 bases and the J gene lost 5 bases, with 14 bases spanning the gap. The CDR3 DNA follows: TGTGCCAGCAGCCAAGATCTAATCAGGGCGCACGAGCAGTACTTC. This codes for CASSQDLIRAHEQYF.

The J gene is TRBJ1-6, the V gene TRBV19, with a possible D match to TRBD1 (5 bases). With 1 base removed from V and 7 bases from J, the gap between germline ends came to 11 bases. The length of the CDR3 is 15 residues. Germline CDR1 and CDR2: LNHDA and SQIVND (reference sequence). Here the CDR3 reads CASSIATASNSPLHF. CDR3 sequence (DNA): TGTGCCAGTAGTATAGCGACAGCAAGCAATTCACCCCTCCACTTT.

V gene TRBV27 combines with J gene TRBJ1-4, with D perhaps TRBD1 (6 bases). CDR3 length equals 17 residues. Per the germline V gene, CDR1 is MNHEY and CDR2 is SMNVEV (reference sequence). V was shortened by 4 bases and J by 0 bases, with 15 bases between the two germline ends. CDR3: CASSYRTDFATNEKLFF. CDR3 in DNA: TGTGCCAGCAGTTATCGGACAGATTTTGCAACTAATGAAAAACTGTTTTTT.

This clone was detected once. The rearrangement links TRBV21-1 to TRBJ2-5; the table assigns TRBD2, which was not confirmed against the DNA. TRBV21-1 is flagged as a pseudogene. The CDR3 length is 15 residues. CDR3 loop: CASSNGHLSQETQYF. DNA of the CDR3: TGTGCCAGCAGCAACGGTCACCTCTCCCAAGAGACCCAGTACTTC.

The chain is built from TRBV11-2 and TRBJ2-1; 9 bases fit TRBD2. Germline V gives CDR1 SGHAT, CDR2 FQNNGV. This CDR3 has 17 residues. The V segment lost 1 base and the J segment 4 bases; nucleotides outside the gene matches: 8. The chain's CDR3 is CASSLGRLAVIYNEQFF. CDR3 bases: TGTGCCAGCAGCTTAGGCCGACTAGCGGTAATATACAATGAGCAGTTCTTC.

The genes are TRBV14 and TRBJ2-5; 9 bases are a match to TRBD2. Losses at the gene ends were 7 bases for V and 7 bases for J; bases not matched to a gene: 7. Germline V lookup: CDR1 SGHDN, CDR2 FVKESK. This CDR3 region has 13 residues. The CDR3 DNA sequence: TGTGCCAGCAACTTAGCGGGGGCGGGGACCCAGTACTTC. Its protein product is CASNLAGAGTQYF.

This sequence joins TRBV5-1 and TRBJ1-3, with TRBD1 matching over 8 bases. In germline, CDR1 is SGHRS, CDR2 YFSETQ. This CDR3 spans 14 amino acids. V was clipped by 4 bases and J by 2 bases; unmatched bases: 2. CDR3 sequence reads: CASSADRAGNTIYF. The DNA for the CDR3 is TGCGCCAGCAGCGCGGACAGGGCTGGAAACACCATATATTTT.

This rearrangement joins TRBV28 to TRBJ2-2, with 10 bases identical to TRBD2. There are 15 residues in the CDR3. The V segment lost 6 bases and the J segment 4 bases; nucleotides outside the gene matches: 5. The germline V gene has CDR1 MDHEN and CDR2 SYDVKM. The CDR3 nucleotides are TGTGCCAGCAGAGCGGGGGGGCCCGGCACCGGGGAGCTGTTTTTT. This encodes CASRAGGPGTGELFF.

V and J are TRBV20-1 and TRBJ2-7; D might be TRBD2 (5 bases). This CDR3 contains 14 residues. The germline gives CDR1 DFQATT, CDR2 SNEGSKA (reference sequence). Trimming took 3 bases from V and 4 from J, leaving 16 bases between them. The CDR3 spells CSASESLWEYEQYV. The DNA of the CDR3 is TGCAGTGCTAGTGAGAGTCTCTGGGAGTACGAGCAGTACGTC.

The V call is TRBV10-2, the J call TRBJ1-1; a weak D match, TRBD1 (6 bases). Germline lookup yields CDR1 WSHSY and CDR2 SAAADI. V was clipped by 8 bases and J by 1 base, with 14 bases between them. The CDR3 runs 14 residues. The CDR3 DNA sequence: TGCGCCAGCCACCCGAACAGGGAGAACACTGAAGCTTTCTTT. Residues: CASHPNRENTEAFF.

This clone has just a few counts. This sequence joins TRBV4-1 and TRBJ2-5, with 11 bases fitting TRBD2. The CDR3 loop spans 16 amino acids. In germline, CDR1 is MGHRA, CDR2 YSYEKL. The J segment lost 0 bases and the V segment lost 5 bases, leaving 5 bases of the junction unmatched. This CDR3 reads CASSYRLAGNQETQYF. The CDR3 DNA follows: TGCGCCAGCAGCTATAGACTAGCGGGGAACCAAGAGACCCAGTACTTC.

This chain connects TRBV2 to TRBJ1-5, with D perhaps TRBD1 (5 bases). Looked up from germline, CDR1 is SNHLY and CDR2 is FYNNEI. The CDR3 is 15 residues long. The ends were cut back, 2 bases at V and 0 bases at J, with 8 bases in the middle. The CDR3 sequence is CASSELQVSNQPQHF. Written as DNA, the CDR3 is TGTGCCAGCAGTGAACTACAGGTTAGCAATCAGCCCCAGCATTTT.